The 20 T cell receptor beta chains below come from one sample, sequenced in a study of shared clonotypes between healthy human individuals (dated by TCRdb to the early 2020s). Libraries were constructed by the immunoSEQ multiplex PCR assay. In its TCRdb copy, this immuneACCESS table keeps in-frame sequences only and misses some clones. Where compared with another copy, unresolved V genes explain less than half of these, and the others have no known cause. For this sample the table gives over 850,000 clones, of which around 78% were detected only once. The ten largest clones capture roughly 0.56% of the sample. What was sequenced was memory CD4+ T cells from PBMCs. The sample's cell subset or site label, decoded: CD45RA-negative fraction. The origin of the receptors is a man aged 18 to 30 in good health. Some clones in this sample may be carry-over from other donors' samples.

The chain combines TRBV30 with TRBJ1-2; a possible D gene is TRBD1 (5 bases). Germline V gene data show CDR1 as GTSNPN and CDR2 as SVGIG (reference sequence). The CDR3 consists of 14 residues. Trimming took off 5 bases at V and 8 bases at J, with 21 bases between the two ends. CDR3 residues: CAWGRAGRIGGYTF. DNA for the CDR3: TGTGCCTGGGGGAGGGCAGGGCGAATAGGGGGCTACACCTTC.

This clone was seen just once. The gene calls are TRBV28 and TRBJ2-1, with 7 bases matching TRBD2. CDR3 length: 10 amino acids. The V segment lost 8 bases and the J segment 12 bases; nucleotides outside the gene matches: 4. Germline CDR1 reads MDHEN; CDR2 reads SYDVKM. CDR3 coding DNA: TGTGCCAGCGGGGGGGGACGGCAGTTCTTC. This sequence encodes CASGGGRQFF.

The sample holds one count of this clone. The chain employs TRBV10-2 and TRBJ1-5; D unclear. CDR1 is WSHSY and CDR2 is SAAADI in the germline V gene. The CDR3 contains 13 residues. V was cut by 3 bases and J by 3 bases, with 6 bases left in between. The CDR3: CASSEQNNQPQHF. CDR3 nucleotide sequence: TGCGCCAGCAGTGAACAGAACAATCAGCCCCAGCATTTT.

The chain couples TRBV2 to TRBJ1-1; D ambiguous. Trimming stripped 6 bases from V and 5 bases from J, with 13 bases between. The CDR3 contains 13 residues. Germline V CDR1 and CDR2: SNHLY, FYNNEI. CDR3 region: CASSPARGTEAFF. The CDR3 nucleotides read TGTGCCAGCAGCCCTGCTCGTGGAACTGAAGCTTTCTTT.

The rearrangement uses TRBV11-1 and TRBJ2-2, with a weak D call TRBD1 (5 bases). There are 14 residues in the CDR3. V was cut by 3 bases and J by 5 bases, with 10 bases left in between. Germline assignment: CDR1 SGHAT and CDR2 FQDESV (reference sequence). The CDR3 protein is CASSFLGRTGELFF. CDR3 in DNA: TGTGCCAGCAGCTTTTTGGGGCGTACCGGGGAGCTGTTTTTT.

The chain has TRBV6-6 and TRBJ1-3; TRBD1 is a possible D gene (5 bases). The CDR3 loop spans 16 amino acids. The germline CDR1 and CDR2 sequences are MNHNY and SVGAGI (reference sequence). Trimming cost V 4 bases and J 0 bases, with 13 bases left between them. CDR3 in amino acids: CASSWDVPHSGNTIYF. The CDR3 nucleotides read TGTGCCAGCAGTTGGGACGTACCACACTCTGGAAACACCATATATTTT.

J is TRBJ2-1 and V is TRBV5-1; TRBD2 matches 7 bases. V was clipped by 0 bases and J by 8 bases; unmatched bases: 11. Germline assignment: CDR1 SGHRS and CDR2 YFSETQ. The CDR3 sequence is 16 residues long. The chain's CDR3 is CASSLAVGGPVDEQFF. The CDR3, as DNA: TGCGCCAGCAGCTTGGCCGTGGGAGGGCCCGTCGATGAGCAGTTCTTC.

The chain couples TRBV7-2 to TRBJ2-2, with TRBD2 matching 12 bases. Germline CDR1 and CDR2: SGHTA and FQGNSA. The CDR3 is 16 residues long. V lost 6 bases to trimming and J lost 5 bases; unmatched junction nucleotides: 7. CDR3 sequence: CASSRRLAGETGELFF. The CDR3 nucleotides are TGTGCCAGCAGTCGAAGACTAGCGGGAGAGACCGGGGAGCTGTTTTTT.

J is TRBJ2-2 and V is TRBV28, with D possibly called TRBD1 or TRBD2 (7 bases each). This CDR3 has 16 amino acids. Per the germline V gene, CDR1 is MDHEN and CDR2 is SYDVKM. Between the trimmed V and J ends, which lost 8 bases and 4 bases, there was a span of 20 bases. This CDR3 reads CASSGGGRGSTGELFF. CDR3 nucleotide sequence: TGTGCCAGCTCCGGCGGGGGCAGGGGGTCCACCGGGGAGCTGTTTTTT.

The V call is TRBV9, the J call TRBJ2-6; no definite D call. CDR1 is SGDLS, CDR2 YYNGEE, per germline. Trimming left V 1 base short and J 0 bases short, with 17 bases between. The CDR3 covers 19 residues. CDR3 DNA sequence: TGTGCCAGCAGCGTAAGGAGTATAGATCACCTCTCTGGGGCCAACGTCCTGACTTTC. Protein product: CASSVRSIDHLSGANVLTF.

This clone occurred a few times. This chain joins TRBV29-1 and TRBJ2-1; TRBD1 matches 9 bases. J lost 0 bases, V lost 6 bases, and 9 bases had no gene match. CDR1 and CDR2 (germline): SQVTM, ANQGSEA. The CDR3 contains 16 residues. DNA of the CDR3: TGCAGCGTCCTGGGCGGGACAGGGAGCTCCTACAATGAGCAGTTCTTC. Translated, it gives CSVLGGTGSSYNEQFF.

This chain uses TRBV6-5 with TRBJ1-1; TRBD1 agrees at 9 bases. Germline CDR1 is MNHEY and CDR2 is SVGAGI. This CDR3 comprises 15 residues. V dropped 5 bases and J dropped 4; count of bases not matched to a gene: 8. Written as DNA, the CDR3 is TGTGCCAGCAGTAAGACAGGGGGGCGTAGCACTGAAGCTTTCTTT. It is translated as CASSKTGGRSTEAFF.

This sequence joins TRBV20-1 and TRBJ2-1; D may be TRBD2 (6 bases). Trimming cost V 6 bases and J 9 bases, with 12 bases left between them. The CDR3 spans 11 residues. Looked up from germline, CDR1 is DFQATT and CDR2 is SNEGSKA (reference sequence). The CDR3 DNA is TGCAGTGCGGCTAGCGCCCTTGAGCAGTTCTTC. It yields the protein CSAASALEQFF.

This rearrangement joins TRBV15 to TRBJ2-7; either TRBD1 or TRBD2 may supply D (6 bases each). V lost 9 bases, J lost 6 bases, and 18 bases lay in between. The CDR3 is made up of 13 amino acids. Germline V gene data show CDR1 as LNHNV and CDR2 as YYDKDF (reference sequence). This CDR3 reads CATNRGGGVEQYF. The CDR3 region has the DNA TGTGCCACAAACAGAGGAGGGGGAGTCGAGCAGTACTTC.

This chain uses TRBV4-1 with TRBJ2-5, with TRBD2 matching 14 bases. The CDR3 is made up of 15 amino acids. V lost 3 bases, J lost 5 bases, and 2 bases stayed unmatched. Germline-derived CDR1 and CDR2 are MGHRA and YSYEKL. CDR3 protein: CASSQGLAGVETQYF. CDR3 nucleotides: TGCGCCAGCAGCCAGGGACTAGCGGGAGTTGAGACCCAGTACTTC.

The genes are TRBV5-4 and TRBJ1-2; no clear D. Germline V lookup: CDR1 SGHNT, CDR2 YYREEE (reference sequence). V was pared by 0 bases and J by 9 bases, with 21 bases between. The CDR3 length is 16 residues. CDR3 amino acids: CASSLESLTTSRSYTF. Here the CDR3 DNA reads TGTGCCAGCAGCTTGGAAAGTCTTACGACAAGTAGGAGCTACACCTTC.

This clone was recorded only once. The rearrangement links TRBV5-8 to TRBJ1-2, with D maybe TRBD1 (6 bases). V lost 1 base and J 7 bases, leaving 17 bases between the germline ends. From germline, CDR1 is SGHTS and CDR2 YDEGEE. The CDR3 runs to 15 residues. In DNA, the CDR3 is TGTGCCAGCAGCTTGCGCGGGGGCAGGGCTTCTGGCTACACCTTC. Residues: CASSLRGGRASGYTF.

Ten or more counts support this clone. This chain's CDR3 is CASSYSSGLQNTIYF. The CDR3, as DNA: TGTGCCAGCAGTTACTCGTCAGGGTTGCAAAACACCATATATTTT. The chain is built from TRBV6-5 and TRBJ1-3, with D tentatively TRBD1 (5 bases). V lost 0 bases, J lost 6 bases, and 12 bases lay in between. The CDR3 has 15 residues. Germline-derived CDR1 and CDR2 are MNHEY and SVGAGI.

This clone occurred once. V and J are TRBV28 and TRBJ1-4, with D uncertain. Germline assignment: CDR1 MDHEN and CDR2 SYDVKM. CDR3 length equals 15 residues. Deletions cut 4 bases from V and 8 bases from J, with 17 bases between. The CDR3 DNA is TGTGCCAGCAGTTCATCATCTATGCCGGCCGAAAAACTGTTTTTT. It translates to CASSSSSMPAEKLFF.

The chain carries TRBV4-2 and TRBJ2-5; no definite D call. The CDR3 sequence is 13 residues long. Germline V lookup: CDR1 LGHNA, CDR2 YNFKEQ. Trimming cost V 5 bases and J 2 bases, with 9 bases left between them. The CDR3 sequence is CASSTAGQETQYF. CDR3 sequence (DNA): TGTGCCAGCAGCACCGCAGGACAAGAGACCCAGTACTTC.